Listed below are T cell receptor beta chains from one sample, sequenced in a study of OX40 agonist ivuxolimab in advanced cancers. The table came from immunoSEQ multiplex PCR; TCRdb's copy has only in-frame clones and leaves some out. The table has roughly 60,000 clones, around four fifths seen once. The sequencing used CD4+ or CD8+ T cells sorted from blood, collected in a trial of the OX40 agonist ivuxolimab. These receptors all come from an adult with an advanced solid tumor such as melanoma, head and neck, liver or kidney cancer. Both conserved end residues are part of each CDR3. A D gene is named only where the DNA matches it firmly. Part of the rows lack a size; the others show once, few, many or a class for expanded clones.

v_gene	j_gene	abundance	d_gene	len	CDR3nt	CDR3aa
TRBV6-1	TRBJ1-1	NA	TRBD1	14	TGTGCCAGCAGTGAGGGGACAGAGCACACTGAAGCTTTCTTT	CASSEGTEHTEAFF
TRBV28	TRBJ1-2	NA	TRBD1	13	TGTGCCAGCAGCCCCGCGGACAGGGGCGGCTACACCTTC	CASSPADRGGYTF
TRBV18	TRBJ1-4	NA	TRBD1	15	TGTGCCAGCTCACCACCGACAGGGGGAGATGAAAAACTGTTTTTT	CASSPPTGGDEKLFF
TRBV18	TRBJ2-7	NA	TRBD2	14	TGTGCCAGCTCACCCGGGACTAGTTCCCTGGAGCAGTACTTC	CASSPGTSSLEQYF
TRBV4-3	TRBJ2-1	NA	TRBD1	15	TGCGCCAGCAGCCAAGATTGGGACAGATCCAATGAGCAGTTCTTC	CASSQDWDRSNEQFF
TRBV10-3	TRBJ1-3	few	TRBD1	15	TGTGCCACCAGGGGACAGGCCACCCTTGGGAACACCATATATTTT	CATRGQATLGNTIYF
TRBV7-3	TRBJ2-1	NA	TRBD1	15	TGTGCCAGCAGCTTATGGGCAGGGGGCATGTATGAGCAGTTCTTC	CASSLWAGGMYEQFF
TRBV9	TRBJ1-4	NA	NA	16	TGTGCCAGCAGCGTAGCGTGGGGTGCAACTAATGAAAAACTGTTTTTT	CASSVAWGATNEKLFF
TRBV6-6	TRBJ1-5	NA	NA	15	TGTGCCAGCAGTTACTCGAGCGCCCCCAATCAGCCCCAGCATTTT	CASSYSSAPNQPQHF
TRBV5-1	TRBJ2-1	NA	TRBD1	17	TGCGCCAGCAATTCAGGAGCGGACAGGGGATTTCTCGGGGAGCAGTTCTTC	CASNSGADRGFLGEQFF
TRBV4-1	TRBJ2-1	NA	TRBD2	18	TGCGCCAGCAGCCACCTACGAGCGGGATTAATCTCCTACAATGAGCAGTTCTTC	CASSHLRAGLISYNEQFF
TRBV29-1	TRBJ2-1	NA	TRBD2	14	TGCAGCGTCTTTACTAGCGGGACTGGCAATGAGCAGTTCTTC	CSVFTSGTGNEQFF
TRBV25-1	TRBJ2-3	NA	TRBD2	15	TGTGCCAGCAGTGCAGCGGGAGAGGGGACAGATACGCAGTATTTT	CASSAAGEGTDTQYF
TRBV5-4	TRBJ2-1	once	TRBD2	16	TGTGCCAGCAGCACGTTAGCGGGAGTCTCCTACAATGAGCAGTTCTTC	CASSTLAGVSYNEQFF
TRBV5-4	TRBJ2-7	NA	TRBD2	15	TGTGCCAGCAGCCCCAACAGCGGGGTAACCTACGAGCAGTACTTC	CASSPNSGVTYEQYF
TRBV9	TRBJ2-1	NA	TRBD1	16	TGTGCCAGCAGCGTAGATGGGACAGGGGGGCACAATGAGCAGTTCTTC	CASSVDGTGGHNEQFF
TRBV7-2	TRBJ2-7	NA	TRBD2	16	TGTGCCAGCAGCTTTGACGCAGGACTAGCAACCGCCGAGCAGTACTTC	CASSFDAGLATAEQYF
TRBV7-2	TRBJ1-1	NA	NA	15	TGTGCCAGCAGCTTCTCGCAACCAATGAACACTGAAGCTTTCTTT	CASSFSQPMNTEAFF
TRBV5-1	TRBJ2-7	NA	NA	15	TGCGCCAGCAGCCATAGGACCTTTCTCCCCTACGAGCAGTACTTC	CASSHRTFLPYEQYF
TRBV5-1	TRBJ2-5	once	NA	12	TGCGCCAGCAGCTTTTCTCAAGAGACCCAGTACTTC	CASSFSQETQYF
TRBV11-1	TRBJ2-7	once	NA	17	TGTGCCAGCAGCTTAGCGGTTGGACTTCCGTACTCCTACGAGCAGTACTTC	CASSLAVGLPYSYEQYF
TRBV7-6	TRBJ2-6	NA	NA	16	TGTGCCAGCAGTCTAATAGGGGGCTCTGGGGCCAACGTCCTGACTTTC	CASSLIGGSGANVLTF
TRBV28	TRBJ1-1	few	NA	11	TGTGCCAGCAGGTCCTACACTGAAGCTTTCTTT	CASRSYTEAFF
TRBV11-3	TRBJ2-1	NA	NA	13	TGTGCCAGCAGCCACCCAGCTCACAATGAGCAGTTCTTC	CASSHPAHNEQFF
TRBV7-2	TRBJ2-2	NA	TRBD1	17	TGTGCCAGCAGCTTAGGGGTTGACAGGGGGATTACCGGGGAGCTGTTTTTT	CASSLGVDRGITGELFF
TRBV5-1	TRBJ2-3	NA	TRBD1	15	TGCGCCAGCAGCCAGGGACAGCTTGACACAGATACGCAGTATTTT	CASSQGQLDTDTQYF
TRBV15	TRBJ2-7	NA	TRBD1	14	TGTGCCACCAGCGGACGGGACAGGGAAAACGAGCAGTACTTC	CATSGRDRENEQYF
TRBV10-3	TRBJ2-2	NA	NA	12	TGTGCCATCAGACAGGGTACCGGGGAGCTGTTTTTT	CAIRQGTGELFF
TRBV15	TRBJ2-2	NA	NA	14	TGTGCCACCAGGGGTCTAGCTAGCACCGGGGAGCTGTTTTTT	CATRGLASTGELFF
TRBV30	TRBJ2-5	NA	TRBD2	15	TGTGCCTGGAGTGTACAGGGGACTAGCGGAGAGACCCAGTACTTC	CAWSVQGTSGETQYF
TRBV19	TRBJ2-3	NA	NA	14	TGTGCCAGTAGTATAGATTTAGGGGCAGGGTCGCAGTATTTT	CASSIDLGAGSQYF
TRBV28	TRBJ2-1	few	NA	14	TGTGCCAGCAGTTTATCCACCCGCTACAATGAGCAGTTCTTC	CASSLSTRYNEQFF
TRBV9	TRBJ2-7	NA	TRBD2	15	TGTGCCAGCAGCGCGGGACTAGCGGGACTATACGAGCAGTACTTC	CASSAGLAGLYEQYF
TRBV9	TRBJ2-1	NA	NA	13	TGTGCCAGCAGCGTACCCGGGTACAATGAGCAGTTCTTC	CASSVPGYNEQFF
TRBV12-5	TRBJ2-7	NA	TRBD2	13	TGTGCTAGTGTTGGGGGGGTCTCCTACGAGCAGTACTTC	CASVGGVSYEQYF
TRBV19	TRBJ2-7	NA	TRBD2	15	TGTGCCAGTAGCCCGACTAGCCCAGTTGCCTACGAGCAGTACTTC	CASSPTSPVAYEQYF
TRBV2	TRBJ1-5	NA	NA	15	TGTGCCAGCAGTGAAGCGCGGGGAATCGGTCAGCCCCAGCATTTT	CASSEARGIGQPQHF
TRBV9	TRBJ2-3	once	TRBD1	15	TGTGCCAGCAGCGCCGGACAGGGGGCCTCAGATACGCAGTATTTT	CASSAGQGASDTQYF
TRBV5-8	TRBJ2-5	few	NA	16	TGTGCCAGCAACAACAGGGGAGGTAATATCCAAGAGACCCAGTACTTC	CASNNRGGNIQETQYF
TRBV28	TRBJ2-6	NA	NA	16	TGTGCCAGCGCTACGGGCCCCATGGGTGGGGCCAACGTCCTGACTTTC	CASATGPMGGANVLTF
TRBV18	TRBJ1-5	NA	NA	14	TGTGCCAGCTCACCAGGGCGGAAAAATCAGCCCCAGCATTTT	CASSPGRKNQPQHF
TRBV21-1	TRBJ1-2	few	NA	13	TGTGCCAGCAGCGGAAAGGAGGGTCATGGCTACACCTTC	CASSGKEGHGYTF
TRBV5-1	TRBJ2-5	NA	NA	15	TGCGCCAGCAGCCCGGGACAATTCACCCAAGAGACCCAGTACTTC	CASSPGQFTQETQYF
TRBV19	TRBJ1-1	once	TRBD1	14	TGTGCCAGTAGGCTGGTCAGGGGGGATTATGAAGCTTTCTTT	CASRLVRGDYEAFF